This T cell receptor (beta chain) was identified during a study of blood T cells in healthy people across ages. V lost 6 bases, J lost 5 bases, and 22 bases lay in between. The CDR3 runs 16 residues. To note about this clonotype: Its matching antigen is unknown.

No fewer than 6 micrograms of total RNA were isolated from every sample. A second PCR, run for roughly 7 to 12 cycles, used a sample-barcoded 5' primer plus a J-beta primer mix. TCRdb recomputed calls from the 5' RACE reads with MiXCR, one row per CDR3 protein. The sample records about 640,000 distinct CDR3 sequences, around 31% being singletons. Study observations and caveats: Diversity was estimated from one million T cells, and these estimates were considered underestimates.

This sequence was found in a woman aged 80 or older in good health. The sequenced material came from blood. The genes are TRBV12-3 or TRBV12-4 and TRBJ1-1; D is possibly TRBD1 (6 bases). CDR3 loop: CASRPRTGTDDTEAFF. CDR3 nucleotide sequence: TGTGCCAGCAGACCCCGAACAGGGACGGACGATACTGAAGCTTTCTTT.